This T cell receptor (beta chain) was sequenced during a study of response to subunit inactivated influenza vaccine. The study, taken as a whole, reports: That few new T cells are recruited by each seasonal influenza vaccination was the authors' suggestion.

Each CDR3 protein gets one entry after TCRdb re-called the RT-PCR reads with MiXCR. The sample consists of hundreds of thousands of distinct CDR3 sequences, about a sixth of them appearing once. On this clonotype itself: Its target is not known.

Deletions cut 3 bases from V and 8 bases from J, with 8 bases between. The CDR3 is 12 residues long. Specimen: PBMCs from blood, collected 11 to 12 days after vaccination. The source is a man aged 45 to 65 who received an inactivated influenza vaccine. The chain uses TRBV12-3 or TRBV12-4 and TRBJ2-1; D call uncertain. CDR3 in amino acids: CASSLLMDEQFF. In nucleotides, the CDR3 is TGTGCCAGCAGTTTGCTTATGGATGAGCAGTTCTTC.